The clone carrying this TCR beta chain has at least ten counts. The entry originates in a study of human T cells and chemical hapten exposure. TCRdb processed the RACE reads anew with MiXCR; each CDR3 protein has one entry. In the table there are tens of thousands of distinct CDR3 sequences, approximately 7.6% of which are singletons. Time point specified: pre-sensitization, week 0. The treatment: therapeutic diphenylcyclopropenone sensitization with weekly scalp DPC. This CDR3 is built from 14 residues. CDR1 MNHEY and CDR2 SVGEGT come from the germline V gene. The J segment lost 4 bases and the V segment lost 5 bases, leaving 7 bases of the junction unmatched.

This specimen was whole blood, taken in connection with sensitization to the hapten diphenylcyclopropenone (DPC). The clonotype originates from a woman between 45 and 60 years old with alopecia areata. Some clones in this sample may be carry-over from other donors' samples. V gene TRBV6-2 or TRBV6-3 combines with J gene TRBJ1-1; TRBD1 matches at 7 bases. Here the CDR3 DNA reads TGTGCCAGCAGTCCGACAGGGACGGTCACTGAAGCTTTCTTT. Translation: CASSPTGTVTEAFF.